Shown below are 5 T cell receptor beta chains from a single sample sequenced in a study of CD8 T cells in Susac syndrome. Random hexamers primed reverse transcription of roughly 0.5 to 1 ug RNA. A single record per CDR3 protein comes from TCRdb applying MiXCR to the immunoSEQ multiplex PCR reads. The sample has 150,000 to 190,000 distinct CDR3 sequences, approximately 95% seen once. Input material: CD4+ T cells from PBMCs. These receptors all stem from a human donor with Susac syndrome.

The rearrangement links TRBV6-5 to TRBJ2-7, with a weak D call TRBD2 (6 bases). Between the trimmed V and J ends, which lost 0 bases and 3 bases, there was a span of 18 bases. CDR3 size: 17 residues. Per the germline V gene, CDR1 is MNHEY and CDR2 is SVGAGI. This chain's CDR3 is CASSYSFRRGGGYEQYF. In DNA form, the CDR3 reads TGTGCCAGCAGTTACTCATTCAGGCGGGGCGGAGGCTACGAGCAGTACTTC.

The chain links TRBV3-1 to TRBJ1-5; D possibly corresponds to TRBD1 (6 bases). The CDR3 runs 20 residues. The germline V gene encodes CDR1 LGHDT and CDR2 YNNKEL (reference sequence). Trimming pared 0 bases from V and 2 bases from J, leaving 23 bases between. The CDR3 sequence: CASSQDPTGRELSGNQPQHF. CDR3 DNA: TGTGCCAGCAGCCAAGATCCGACAGGACGGGAATTATCGGGCAATCAGCCCCAGCATTTT.

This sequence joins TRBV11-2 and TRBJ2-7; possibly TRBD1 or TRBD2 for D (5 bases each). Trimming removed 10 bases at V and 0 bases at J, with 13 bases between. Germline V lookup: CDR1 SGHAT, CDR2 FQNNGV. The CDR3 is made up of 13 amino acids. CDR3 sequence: CATGTYSSYEQYF. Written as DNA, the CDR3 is TGTGCCACCGGGACCTATAGCTCCTACGAGCAGTACTTC.

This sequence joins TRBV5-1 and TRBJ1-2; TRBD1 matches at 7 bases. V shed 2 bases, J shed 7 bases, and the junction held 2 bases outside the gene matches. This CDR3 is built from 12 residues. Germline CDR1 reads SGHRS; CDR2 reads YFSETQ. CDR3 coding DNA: TGCGCCAGCAGCTTCGACAGGGCTGGCTACACCTTC. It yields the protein CASSFDRAGYTF.

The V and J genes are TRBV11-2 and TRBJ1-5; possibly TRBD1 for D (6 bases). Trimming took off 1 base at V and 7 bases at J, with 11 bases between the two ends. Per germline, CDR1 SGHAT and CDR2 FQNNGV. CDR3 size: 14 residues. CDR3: CASSLGTDGQPQHF. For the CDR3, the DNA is TGTGCCAGCAGCTTAGGGACAGATGGGCAGCCCCAGCATTTT.